The rows below give T cell receptor beta chains drawn from one sample of a study of blood T cell repertoires in COVID-19. This table comes from immunoSEQ multiplex PCR, and its TCRdb copy is limited to in-frame clones, with some not included. There are roughly 190,000 clones in the sample; 86% occur only once, and just under 25% lies in the top ten. The source material was PBMCs or T cells enriched from blood (not recorded which). Receptor source: a woman aged 40 to 55 in a cohort exposed to, infected with or recovered from COVID-19 (not recorded which). CDR3s leave out the opening cysteine and the closing phenylalanine or tryptophan. Each record gives: J gene, V gene, clone size, CDR3 protein. A row's size may be missing; if present it is once, few, many or a size class.

J gene: TRBJ2-5; V gene: TRBV9; clone size: NA; CDR3 protein: ASSEGGRAQETQY
J gene: TRBJ1-1; V gene: TRBV29-1; clone size: NA; CDR3 protein: SVVKQVMNTEAF
J gene: TRBJ2-7; V gene: TRBV9; clone size: NA; CDR3 protein: ASSPQDRVYEQY
J gene: TRBJ2-7; V gene: TRBV19; clone size: NA; CDR3 protein: ASSFGLGHYEQY
J gene: TRBJ2-2; V gene: TRBV7-9; clone size: NA; CDR3 protein: ASSSQNGTGKNTGELF
J gene: TRBJ1-1; V gene: TRBV10-2; clone size: NA; CDR3 protein: ASSDPQGTTEAF
J gene: TRBJ1-5; V gene: TRBV9; clone size: NA; CDR3 protein: ASSVGDTHYSNQPQH
J gene: TRBJ1-1; V gene: TRBV30; clone size: NA; CDR3 protein: AWSGGNTEAF
J gene: TRBJ1-1; V gene: TRBV3-1/TRBV3-2; clone size: NA; CDR3 protein: ASTRGEDTNTEAF
J gene: TRBJ2-1; V gene: TRBV29-1; clone size: NA; CDR3 protein: SVDKGGSGYTSYNEQF
J gene: TRBJ2-5; V gene: TRBV4-1; clone size: NA; CDR3 protein: ASSQGTGFETQY
J gene: TRBJ2-1; V gene: TRBV5-1; clone size: NA; CDR3 protein: ASSFFLAGDYNEQF
J gene: TRBJ1-6; V gene: TRBV5-1; clone size: NA; CDR3 protein: ASSLVGGSSSPLH
J gene: TRBJ1-1; V gene: TRBV15; clone size: NA; CDR3 protein: ATSLNRGGTEAF
J gene: TRBJ2-7; V gene: TRBV7-2; clone size: NA; CDR3 protein: ASSRGRGIAYEQY
J gene: TRBJ2-2; V gene: TRBV9; clone size: NA; CDR3 protein: ASSVGGGPGTGELF
J gene: TRBJ1-5; V gene: TRBV12-3/TRBV12-4; clone size: NA; CDR3 protein: ASSLTGNQPQH
J gene: TRBJ2-3; V gene: TRBV13; clone size: NA; CDR3 protein: ASSLGFQGGDTQY
J gene: TRBJ1-5; V gene: TRBV15; clone size: NA; CDR3 protein: ATSRDRGNQPQH
J gene: TRBJ2-7; V gene: TRBV6-2/TRBV6-3; clone size: once; CDR3 protein: ASSRWTGEAEQY
J gene: TRBJ1-1; V gene: TRBV6-5; clone size: once; CDR3 protein: ASAHRGAVTEAF
J gene: TRBJ2-7; V gene: TRBV19; clone size: NA; CDR3 protein: ASSMGLAGRDEQY
J gene: TRBJ2-2; V gene: TRBV5-8; clone size: NA; CDR3 protein: ASTFGTSGTTGELF
J gene: TRBJ2-7; V gene: TRBV9; clone size: NA; CDR3 protein: ASSVGTHRSYEQY
J gene: TRBJ2-7; V gene: TRBV18; clone size: NA; CDR3 protein: ASSPRGGEQY
J gene: TRBJ2-1; V gene: TRBV11-2; clone size: NA; CDR3 protein: ASSLEAVNEQF
J gene: TRBJ1-1; V gene: TRBV5-1; clone size: NA; CDR3 protein: ASSLGGLLGMNTEAF
J gene: TRBJ2-3; V gene: TRBV7-9; clone size: NA; CDR3 protein: ASSAETSGGRDTQY
J gene: TRBJ1-2; V gene: TRBV2; clone size: NA; CDR3 protein: ASSEDRAVYGYT
J gene: TRBJ2-2; V gene: TRBV5-1; clone size: NA; CDR3 protein: ASSSRPSGGASGELF
J gene: TRBJ2-7; V gene: TRBV5-5; clone size: NA; CDR3 protein: ASSPTGTGVWY
J gene: TRBJ2-1; V gene: TRBV3-1/TRBV3-2; clone size: once; CDR3 protein: ASSQRYDQEINEQF
J gene: TRBJ1-1; V gene: TRBV5-1; clone size: once; CDR3 protein: ASSLAPPGGTGTEAF
J gene: TRBJ1-1; V gene: TRBV18; clone size: NA; CDR3 protein: ASSNRGQGPDRTEAF
J gene: TRBJ2-1; V gene: TRBV13; clone size: NA; CDR3 protein: ASSSRTGSSYNEQF
J gene: TRBJ1-4; V gene: TRBV6-5; clone size: once; CDR3 protein: ASYRWGGANEKLF
J gene: TRBJ1-2; V gene: TRBV5-1; clone size: NA; CDR3 protein: ASSPDSVYGYT
J gene: TRBJ1-2; V gene: TRBV6-5; clone size: NA; CDR3 protein: ASSYYLPGQYGYT
J gene: TRBJ2-2; V gene: TRBV5-6; clone size: NA; CDR3 protein: ASSPQIGLTGELF
J gene: TRBJ1-2; V gene: TRBV14; clone size: NA; CDR3 protein: ASSQSSGFYGYT
J gene: TRBJ2-5; V gene: TRBV7-9; clone size: few; CDR3 protein: ASSSQQGAKTQY
J gene: TRBJ2-2; V gene: TRBV11-3; clone size: NA; CDR3 protein: ASSFQDRVGGELF
J gene: TRBJ1-4; V gene: TRBV9; clone size: NA; CDR3 protein: ASSVGGDGYEKLF
J gene: TRBJ2-3; V gene: TRBV2; clone size: NA; CDR3 protein: ASSEARLGGDLDTQY